The 8 T cell receptor beta chains below all came from one sample that was sequenced in a study of cytomegalovirus exposure and HLA in healthy donors. Use of 60 Vbeta and 13 Jbeta primers characterized the PCR. Data came from immunoSEQ multiplex PCR; TCRdb stores just in-frame clones and leaves some out. This table has about 140,000 clones, roughly 80% appearing once. Source material: PBMCs. The origin of the receptors is a man aged 18 to 35 in good health and CMV-seropositive.

The DNA of the CDR3 is TGTGCCAGCAGGGGGGGACTAGCGGGAGAAAATGAGCAGTTCTTC. It specifies CASRGGLAGENEQFF. The chain links TRBV2 to TRBJ2-1; 14 bases are a match to TRBD2. This CDR3 comprises 15 residues. Germline loops: CDR1 SNHLY, CDR2 FYNNEI. V was clipped by 6 bases and J by 7 bases; unmatched bases: 5.

The rearrangement links TRBV10-2 to TRBJ2-1; 14 bases line up with TRBD2. The germline V gene has CDR1 WSHSY and CDR2 SAAADI. Unmatched junction bases numbered 3, after V lost 6 bases and J lost 5 bases. The CDR3 has 15 residues. DNA of the CDR3: TGCGCCAGCAGGACTAGCGGGAGGGAGGACAATGAGCAGTTCTTC. It encodes CASRTSGREDNEQFF.

V usage is TRBV10-3 and J usage is TRBJ2-5; D perhaps matches TRBD2 (6 bases). Deletions cut 6 bases from V and 7 bases from J, with 21 bases between. Germline CDR1 reads ENHRY; CDR2 reads SYGVKD. This CDR3 comprises 15 residues. This CDR3 is CAIRPGERPLGTQYF. The CDR3 DNA sequence: TGTGCCATCAGACCGGGAGAGAGACCGTTGGGGACCCAGTACTTC.

This clone was found a few times. V gene TRBV7-2 combines with J gene TRBJ1-4; 10 nucleotides line up with TRBD1. Germline CDR1 and CDR2: SGHTA and FQGNSA. The CDR3 sequence is 16 residues long. The ends lost 5 bases at V and 8 bases at J; junction bases unmatched: 11. This CDR3 is CASSTDRGRHGEKLFF. The CDR3 DNA is TGTGCCAGCAGCACAGACAGGGGGCGTCACGGGGAAAAACTGTTTTTT.

This clone was seen more than once but under ten times. V and J are TRBV11-2 and TRBJ1-3; 8 nucleotides line up with TRBD1. CDR1 is SGHAT, CDR2 FQNNGV, per germline. The junction had 14 bases not matched to a gene; V was cut back by 5 bases and J by 8 bases. This CDR3 region has 16 residues. The CDR3 region has the DNA TGTGCCAGCAGCCTAATGACAGGGGTGCCTGGGGACACCATATATTTT. Amino acids: CASSLMTGVPGDTIYF.

The V call is TRBV10-1, the J call TRBJ2-3; D remains ambiguous. Germline CDR1 is WNHNN and CDR2 is SYGVQD (reference sequence). Trimming removed 5 bases from V and 0 bases from J, with 12 bases in between. This CDR3 contains 15 residues. CDR3 region: CASSSTRSSTDTQYF. The CDR3 DNA sequence: TGCGCCAGCAGTTCAACACGATCTAGCACAGATACGCAGTATTTT.

This chain uses TRBV7-9 with TRBJ2-7; a weak D match, TRBD1 (6 bases). The CDR3 is 15 residues long. Germline CDR1 SEHNR, CDR2 FQNEAQ (reference sequence). The ends were cut back, 6 bases at V and 2 bases at J, with 17 bases in the middle. CDR3 loop: CASSWNQQGPYEQYF. The CDR3, as DNA: TGTGCCAGCAGTTGGAACCAACAGGGTCCCTACGAGCAGTACTTC.

This rearrangement joins TRBV6-4 to TRBJ2-5; 12 nucleotides agree with TRBD2. Germline-derived CDR1 and CDR2 are MRHNA and SNTAGT. This CDR3 has 14 residues. V lost 9 bases to trimming and J lost 5 bases; unmatched junction nucleotides: 7. CDR3 sequence reads: CARLLAGGPETQYF. In DNA, the CDR3 is TGTGCCAGACTTCTAGCGGGAGGGCCGGAGACCCAGTACTTC.